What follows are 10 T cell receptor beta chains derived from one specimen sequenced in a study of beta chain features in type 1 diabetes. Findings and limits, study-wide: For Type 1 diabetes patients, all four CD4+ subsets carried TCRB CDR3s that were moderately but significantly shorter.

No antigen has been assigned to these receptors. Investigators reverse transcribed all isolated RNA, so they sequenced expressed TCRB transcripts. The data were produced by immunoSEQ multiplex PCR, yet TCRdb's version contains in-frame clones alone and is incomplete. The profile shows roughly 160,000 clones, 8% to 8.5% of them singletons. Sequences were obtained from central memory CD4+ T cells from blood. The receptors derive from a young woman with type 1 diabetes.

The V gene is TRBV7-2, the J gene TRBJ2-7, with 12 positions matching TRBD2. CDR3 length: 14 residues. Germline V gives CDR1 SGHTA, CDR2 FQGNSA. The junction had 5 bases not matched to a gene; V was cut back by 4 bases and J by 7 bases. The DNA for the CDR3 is TGTGCCAGCAGCTCTGGACTAGCGGGGAGTGAGCAGTACTTC. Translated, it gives CASSSGLAGSEQYF.

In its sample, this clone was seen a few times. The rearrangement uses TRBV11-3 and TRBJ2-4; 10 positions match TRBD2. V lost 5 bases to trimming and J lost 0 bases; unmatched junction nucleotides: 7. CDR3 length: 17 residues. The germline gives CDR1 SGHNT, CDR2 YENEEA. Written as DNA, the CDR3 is TGTGCCAGCAGCGCAGGACTAGCGGCACTAGCCAAAAACATTCAGTACTTC. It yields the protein CASSAGLAALAKNIQYF.

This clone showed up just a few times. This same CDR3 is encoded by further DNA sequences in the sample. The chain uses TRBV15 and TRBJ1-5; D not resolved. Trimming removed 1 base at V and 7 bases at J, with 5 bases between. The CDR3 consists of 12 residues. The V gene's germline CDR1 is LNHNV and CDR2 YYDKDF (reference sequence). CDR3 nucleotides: TGTGCCACCAGCAGAGTAGCCCAGCCCCAGCATTTT. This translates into CATSRVAQPQHF.

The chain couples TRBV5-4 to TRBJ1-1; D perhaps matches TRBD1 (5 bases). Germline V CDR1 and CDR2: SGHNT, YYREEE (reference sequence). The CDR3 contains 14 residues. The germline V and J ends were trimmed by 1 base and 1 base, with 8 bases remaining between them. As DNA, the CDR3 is TGTGCCAGCAGCTTGTGGACAACGAACACTGAAGCTTTCTTT. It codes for CASSLWTTNTEAFF.

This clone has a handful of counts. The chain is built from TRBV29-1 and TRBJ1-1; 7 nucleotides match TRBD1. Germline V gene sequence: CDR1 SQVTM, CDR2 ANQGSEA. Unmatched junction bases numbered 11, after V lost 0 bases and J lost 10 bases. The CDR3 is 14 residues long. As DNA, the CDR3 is TGCAGCGTTGAAGATCGGGGCGGGACAGTGCGAGCTTTCTTT. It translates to CSVEDRGGTVRAFF.

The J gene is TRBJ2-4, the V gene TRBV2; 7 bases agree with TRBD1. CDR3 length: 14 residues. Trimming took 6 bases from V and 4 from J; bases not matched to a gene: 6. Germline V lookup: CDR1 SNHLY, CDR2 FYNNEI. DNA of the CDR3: TGTGCCAGCAGGGATCCGGGACAGAAAAACATTCAGTACTTC. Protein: CASRDPGQKNIQYF.

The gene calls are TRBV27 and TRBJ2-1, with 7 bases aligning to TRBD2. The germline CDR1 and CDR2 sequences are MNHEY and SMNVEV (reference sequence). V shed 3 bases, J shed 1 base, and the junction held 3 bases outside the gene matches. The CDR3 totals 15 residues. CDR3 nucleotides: TGTGCCAGCAGTTTCGGGGGAGGGTCCTACAATGAGCAGTTCTTC. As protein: CASSFGGGSYNEQFF.

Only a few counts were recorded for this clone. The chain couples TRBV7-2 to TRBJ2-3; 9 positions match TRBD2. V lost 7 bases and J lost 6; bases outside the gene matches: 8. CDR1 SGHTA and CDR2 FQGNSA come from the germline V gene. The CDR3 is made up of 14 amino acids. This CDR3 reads CASTPAGGRDTQYF. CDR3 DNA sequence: TGTGCCAGCACCCCGGCGGGAGGGCGGGATACGCAGTATTTT.

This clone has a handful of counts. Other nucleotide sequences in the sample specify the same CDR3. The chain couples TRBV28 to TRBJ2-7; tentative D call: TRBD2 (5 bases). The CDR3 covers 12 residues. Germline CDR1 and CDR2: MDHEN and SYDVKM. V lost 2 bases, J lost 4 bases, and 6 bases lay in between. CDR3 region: CASSLEGYEQYF. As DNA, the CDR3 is TGTGCCAGCAGTTTAGAGGGTTACGAGCAGTACTTC.

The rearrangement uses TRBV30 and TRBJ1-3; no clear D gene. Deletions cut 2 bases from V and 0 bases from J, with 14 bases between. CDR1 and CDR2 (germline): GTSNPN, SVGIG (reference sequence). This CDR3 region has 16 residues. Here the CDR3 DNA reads TGTGCCTGGAGTCCGACTTTAACCAGCTCTGGAAACACCATATATTTT. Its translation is CAWSPTLTSSGNTIYF.